This T cell receptor beta chain comes out of a study of blood T cells in healthy people across ages. Study-wide points: Since the PBMCs were unsorted, naive and antigen-experienced cells could not be conclusively compared. Researchers judged that diversity estimates from one million T cells fell short of true values.

There are 14 residues in the CDR3. J was trimmed by 2 bases and V by 5 bases; bases with no gene match: 7. Germline V gene sequence: CDR1 DFQATT, CDR2 SNEGSKA (reference sequence). PBMCs were isolated at a quantity of at least 6 million per sample. For the second PCR, which ran for about 7 to 11 cycles, a sample-barcoded 5' primer and a J-beta primer mix were used. TCRdb ran MiXCR on the 5' RACE reads and lists one entry per CDR3 protein. The table records around 1,700,000 distinct CDR3 sequences, over 25% of them present only once. This clonotype was recorded many times. The antigen is undetermined. This sequence was found in a woman aged 30 to 39 in good health. The sample taken for sequencing was blood. The chain couples TRBV20-1 to TRBJ2-7; 9 bases are a match to TRBD1. The CDR3 DNA sequence: TGCAGTGCTTCGGACAGGGGAGGCACCTACGAGCAGTACTTC. Protein: CSASDRGGTYEQYF.